This record looks at one T cell receptor (beta chain) sequence and its context. The target antigen is unknown. What was sequenced were expressed TCRB transcripts, since all of the isolated RNA had been reverse transcribed. Only in-frame clones appear in the TCRdb table, and some are missing; sequencing was by immunoSEQ multiplex PCR. The table includes 900,000 or so clones, roughly 15% detected once. The germline V gene encodes CDR1 SGHVS and CDR2 FNYEAQ. The J segment lost 5 bases and the V segment lost 3 bases, leaving 12 bases of the junction unmatched. The CDR3 sequence is 17 residues long. Cell sorting via CD45RO/CCR7/CD25/CD127/CD95/CD27 was performed to obtain CD4+ naive, central memory, regulatory and stem cell-like memory cells. This specimen belongs to a study of beta chain features in type 1 diabetes. Overall study results and limits: The study notes PCR might favor shorter templates equally in patients and controls.

Sequenced: naive CD4+ T cells from blood. This receptor was taken from a woman aged 18-29 years in good health. The V and J genes are TRBV7-6 and TRBJ2-1; 8 bases are a match to TRBD1. The CDR3 spells CASSFAPGGRFDNEQFF. The CDR3 DNA reads TGTGCCAGCAGCTTCGCCCCAGGGGGCAGGTTTGACAATGAGCAGTTCTTC.